The source of this T cell receptor beta chain is a study of patients and donors after allogeneic stem cell transplantation. Using its own MiXCR run on the RT-PCR reads, TCRdb lists one record per CDR3 protein. In the table there are more than 55,000 distinct CDR3 sequences, 13% of which are singletons. The CDR3 covers 16 residues. V dropped 3 bases and J dropped 5 bases, with 16 bases sitting between them. Germline values: CDR1 MNHNS, CDR2 SASEGT. The chain employs TRBV6-1 and TRBJ1-4; no clear D. The sequencing input was blood, either unsorted or a sorted T cell fraction (not recorded which). The receptor comes from a human donor who was either an allogeneic HSCT recipient or a stem cell or donor lymphocyte infusion donor (not recorded which). It is not recorded whose cells these are; they may come from a transplant donor. The CDR3 is CASSDPGGSQNEKLFF. DNA for the CDR3: TGTGCCAGCAGTGATCCAGGAGGATCCCAGAATGAAAAACTGTTTTTT.